This T cell receptor (beta chain) was recorded in a study of early T cells in non-severe SARS-CoV-2 infection (dated by TCRdb to the early 2020s). Regarding the complete study: TCR sequencing used bulk RNA from unsorted whole blood, so alpha and beta chains could not be paired. General study outcomes and caveats: VDJdb matching was skewed toward anti-spike CD8 responses, so virus-specific expansions were likely underestimated and private and CD4 specificities were missed.

Library prep was done by 5' RACE. TCRdb names NextSeq 500 as the instrument used. In the TCR library protocol, unique molecular identifiers were attached to individual cDNA molecules to correct for PCR bias and sequencing error. Both TCR alpha and beta chains were sequenced, and tight co-correlation was observed between alpha and beta sequence abundances in each sample. The study's own analysis went as follows. Decombinator V4 was used to annotate TCR sequences for V gene, J gene and CDR3. Expanded TCRs were defined as changing significantly between any two time points under a Poisson model with p below 0.0001. TCR abundances were normalised to the total number of TCRs sequenced per sample and were expressed as counts per million. VDJdb, accessed on 1 November 2021, was searched for TCRs annotated for CMV, EBV and SARS-CoV-2, and TCRs annotated for more than one antigen were excluded. Using fastp at Q25 and MiXCR, TCRdb reprocessed the public reads and kept productive beta chains. Each CDR3 protein gets just one entry, which takes the most common genes and DNA from the rows behind it. V and J calls and clone size were set by TCRdb, not the authors. This sample gives about 49,000 distinct CDR3 sequences in total; roughly 6% of them show up just once. The top ten constitute roughly 2.8% of the sample.

A note on this clonotype: No cognate antigen has been identified for it. The record has no base qualities; no much larger clone is one base away.

A case-control design nested within a healthcare worker cohort in London, UK, was used, with weekly nasopharyngeal swab PCR tests and blood sampling performed. Between 23 and 31 March 2020, the week of the UK lockdown, healthcare workers were enrolled and then followed up weekly for as long as 16 weeks. The starting material was whole blood, obtained at baseline. This TCR was sampled from an adult who was a healthcare worker with PCR-confirmed SARS-CoV-2 infection or an uninfected control (not recorded which).

The DNA reads as follows: TGCAGTGCTAGACAGGGGGGCCGAGAGACCCAGTACTTC. It specifies CSARQGGRETQYF. This sequence uses TRBV20-1 and TRBJ2-5; D gene: possibly TRBD1, on 7 matching bases. Trimming removed 2 bases from V and 4 bases from J, leaving 11 bases between the germline ends. The germline V gene (reference sequence) yields DFQATT for CDR1 and SNEGSKA for CDR2. Spanning cysteine to phenylalanine, the CDR3 consists of 13 amino acids. Only the CDR3 DNA stays, 39 bases, in frame from base 1.